These T cell receptor beta chains were read from a single sample in a study of T cell responses to AZD1222 COVID-19 vaccine. Assay: immunoSEQ multiplex PCR; the TCRdb copy retains only in-frame clones and omits some. This sample has about 84,000 clones, with approximately 85% found just once. Sequences were derived from peripheral blood, sampled 28 days after the second AZD1222 dose. Receptors originate from an adult who received the AZD1222 COVID-19 vaccine. Each CDR3 is given with its conserved first and last residue. The D gene is left open where the match is weak. Rows may omit the clone size; those that give it use once, few, many or a size class.

j_call v_call clone_size d_call cdr3_nt cdr3_aa
TRBJ2-5 TRBV6-2/TRBV6-3 once . TGTGCCAGCAGCTTAATAGAGACCCAGTACTTC CASSLIETQYF
TRBJ2-3 TRBV13 . TRBD2 TGTGCCAGCAGCCTACTAGCGGCGGAAACAGATACGCAGTATTTT CASSLLAAETDTQYF
TRBJ1-1 TRBV20-1 . TRBD1 TGCAGTGCTAACAGGGGGCCTAAAGCTTTCTTT CSANRGPKAFF
TRBJ2-7 TRBV6-1 . . TGTGCCAGCAGTGAAGGGGGCCCCTACGAGCAGTACTTC CASSEGGPYEQYF
TRBJ1-2 TRBV28 . TRBD1 TGTGCCAGCAGTTTCCCGACAGGGTCTAACTATGGCTACACCTTC CASSFPTGSNYGYTF
TRBJ1-6 TRBV11-2 . . TGTGCCAGCAGCTTAGCTGGGGAATCACCCCTCCACTTT CASSLAGESPLHF
TRBJ2-7 TRBV27 . . TGTGCCAGCATCCGTGAGCTAAGCGGTACCTACGAGCAGTACTTC CASIRELSGTYEQYF
TRBJ1-2 TRBV12-3/TRBV12-4 . . TGTGCCAGCAGTTTCGGGCACGGCTACACCTTC CASSFGHGYTF
TRBJ2-6 TRBV28 . . TGTGCCAGCAGTGACCCGGGGCCCGGGGCCAACGTCCTGACTTTC CASSDPGPGANVLTF
TRBJ2-1 TRBV4-2 . TRBD1 TGTGCCAGCAGCCAAGATGTGGGGACAGCCTACAATGAGCAGTTCTTC CASSQDVGTAYNEQFF
TRBJ2-5 TRBV11-3 . TRBD2 TGTGCCAGCAGCTTAGGGGTGATACCTAGCGGGGGAAATCGAGAGACCCAGTACTTC CASSLGVIPSGGNRETQYF
TRBJ2-4 TRBV7-2 . . TGTGCCAGCAGATTAGGCGGGAACGGCAAAAACATTCAGTACTTC CASRLGGNGKNIQYF
TRBJ2-7 TRBV23-1 . . TGCGCCAGCAGTCCACAACAGGAGGGGCCGCTCGAGCAGTACTTC CASSPQQEGPLEQYF
TRBJ1-5 TRBV14 . TRBD1 TGTGCCAGCAGCCCCAGGGGGGTGTCAGGCAATCAGCCCCAGCATTTT CASSPRGVSGNQPQHF